A single sample is the source of the 27 T cell receptor beta chains below, sequenced in a study of beta chain features in type 1 diabetes. TCRB transcripts that were expressed got sequenced, as all of the isolated RNA had been reverse transcribed. Repertoires were generated with immunoSEQ multiplex PCR, while TCRdb's copy carries only in-frame clones and drops some. There are about 410,000 clones in the sample; about 14% occur only once, and about 0.034% lies in the top ten. The sequenced sample was naive CD4+ T cells from blood. These receptors all come from a man aged 25-45 years in good health.

For this clone: The sample has other DNA sequences that encode this CDR3 too. The chain couples TRBV9 to TRBJ1-2; 7 bases align to TRBD1. CDR3 size: 14 residues. The germline CDR1 and CDR2 sequences are SGDLS and YYNGEE. V shed 0 bases, J shed 3 bases, and the junction held 2 bases outside the gene matches. The CDR3 region has the DNA TGTGCCAGCAGCGTAGGTACAGGGGACTATGGCTACACCTTC. This sequence encodes CASSVGTGDYGYTF.

This chain joins TRBV2 and TRBJ1-6; D is perhaps TRBD1 (5 bases). With 3 bases removed from V and 11 bases from J, the gap between germline ends came to 11 bases. Germline values: CDR1 SNHLY, CDR2 FYNNEI. The CDR3 contains 13 residues. Here the CDR3 DNA reads TGTGCCAGCAGTGATGAAAAGGGGACACCCCTCCACTTT. This sequence encodes CASSDEKGTPLHF.

This clone was counted between two and nine times. The chain links TRBV29-1 to TRBJ2-1, with D possibly being TRBD2 (6 bases). V gave up 4 bases and J gave up 8 bases, with 15 bases separating them. Germline-derived CDR1 and CDR2 are SQVTM and ANQGSEA. CDR3 size: 13 residues. The CDR3 DNA reads TGCAGCGTTGCCGATCCGGGAGTAGATGAGCAGTTCTTC. Translating gives CSVADPGVDEQFF.

This clone occurred a few times. The CDR3 DNA follows: TGCAGTGGGGCCCTGGGTGTGCGAAGCCCCTTTGAGACCCAGTACTTC. Translated: CSGALGVRSPFETQYF. The chain links TRBV29-1 to TRBJ2-5, with a possible D match to TRBD1 (5 bases). The CDR3 has 16 amino acids. From germline, CDR1 is SQVTM and CDR2 ANQGSEA. Filled out from reference TRBV29-1 and TRBJ2-5, the complete variable domain reads SAVISQKPSRDICQRGTSLTIQCQVDSQVTMMFWYRQQPGQSLTLIATANQGSEATYESGFVIDKFPISRPNLTFSTLTVSNMSPEDSSIYLCSGALGVRSPFETQYFGPGTRLLVL.

The genes are TRBV11-3 and TRBJ2-7; 8 bases are a match to TRBD1. From germline, CDR1 is SGHNT and CDR2 YENEEA. With V trimmed by 1 base and J by 3 bases, 5 bases remained unmatched. This CDR3 region has 15 residues. The CDR3 DNA follows: TGTGCCAGCAGCTTAGCAGGGGGCGCCGGCTACGAGCAGTACTTC. This sequence encodes CASSLAGGAGYEQYF.

This clone turned up a few times. V gene TRBV16 combines with J gene TRBJ2-7, with 9 nucleotides matching TRBD1. Germline-derived CDR1 and CDR2 are KGHSY and FQNENV. The CDR3 loop spans 13 amino acids. V trimming: 6 bases; J trimming: 6 bases; junction bases outside the gene matches: 6. The CDR3 DNA follows: TGTGCCAGCAGTCGGGACAGGGAGGGCGAGCAGTACTTC. Translating gives CASSRDREGEQYF.

There are a few counts of this clone. The genes are TRBV2 and TRBJ2-3; D perhaps matches TRBD1 (6 bases). The CDR3 has 13 residues. CDR1 is SNHLY and CDR2 is FYNNEI in the germline V gene. The V end lost 5 bases, the J end lost 4 bases, and 10 bases lay between the germline ends. CDR3 protein: CASSQEGADTQYF. CDR3 coding DNA: TGTGCCAGCAGTCAAGAGGGGGCAGATACGCAGTATTTT.

The chain joins TRBV28 to TRBJ2-7; TRBD2 agrees at 13 bases. Germline trimming cut 4 bases from V and 2 bases from J; bases unmatched to any gene: 5. This CDR3 contains 16 residues. Germline V gene lookup returns CDR1 MDHEN and CDR2 SYDVKM. CDR3 nucleotide sequence: TGTGCCAGCAGTTCGACTAGCGGGAGGTTAGCCTACGAGCAGTACGTC. It encodes CASSSTSGRLAYEQYV.

The chain uses TRBV7-9 and TRBJ2-7; 7 nucleotides line up with TRBD1. Per germline, CDR1 SEHNR and CDR2 FQNEAQ (reference sequence). The ends lost 1 base at V and 5 bases at J; junction bases unmatched: 2. This CDR3 is built from 13 residues. CDR3 nucleotide sequence: TGTGCCAGCAGCTTAGACAGGGGACACGAGCAGTACTTC. This codes for CASSLDRGHEQYF.

J is TRBJ2-7 and V is TRBV11-2, with 13 bases that match TRBD2. This CDR3 is 14 amino acids long. CDR1 is SGHAT and CDR2 is FQNNGV in the germline V gene. With V trimmed by 5 bases and J by 5 bases, 3 bases remained unmatched. The CDR3 DNA sequence: TGTGCCAGCAGCCGGGGACTAGCGGGGAACGAGCAGTACGTC. Translated: CASSRGLAGNEQYV.

This clone was detected a few times. The chain is built from TRBV28 and TRBJ1-1; no firm D call. V was trimmed by 6 bases and J by 1 base, leaving 6 bases between them. Germline V gene data show CDR1 as MDHEN and CDR2 as SYDVKM. The CDR3 covers 12 residues. Here the CDR3 DNA reads TGTGCCAGCAGGCTAGAGAACACTGAAGCTTTCTTT. It specifies CASRLENTEAFF.

The rearrangement joins TRBV5-4 to TRBJ1-2; a possible D gene is TRBD1 (5 bases). CDR1 and CDR2 from the germline V gene are SGHNT and YYREEE (reference sequence). There are 13 residues in the CDR3. Trimming removed 4 bases from V and 1 base from J, with 8 bases in between. Here the CDR3 DNA reads TGTGCCAGCAGCCGAGACAGTAACTATGGCTACACCTTC. Encoded protein: CASSRDSNYGYTF.

The V call is TRBV28, the J call TRBJ2-7, with a possible D match to TRBD2 (6 bases). The V gene's germline CDR1 is MDHEN and CDR2 SYDVKM. Trimming removed 2 bases at V and 5 bases at J, with 10 bases between. This CDR3 contains 13 residues. As DNA, the CDR3 is TGTGCCAGCAGTTTAGGAGGGACGGACGAGCAGTACGTC. It encodes CASSLGGTDEQYV.

The chain is built from TRBV7-2 and TRBJ2-5; D gene ambiguous. The CDR3 runs 13 residues. In germline, CDR1 is SGHTA, CDR2 FQGNSA. V was clipped by 0 bases and J by 7 bases, with 9 bases between them. CDR3 coding DNA: TGTGCCAGCAGCTTAGCCCCCCAGGTGACCCAGTACTTC. Its protein is CASSLAPQVTQYF.

The V call is TRBV9, the J call TRBJ2-5; TRBD2 aligns across 7 bases. J lost 4 bases, V lost 0 bases, and 9 bases had no gene match. The CDR3 length is 16 residues. The germline CDR1 and CDR2 sequences are SGDLS and YYNGEE. CDR3: CASSVESGALGETQYF. The CDR3 bases are TGTGCCAGCAGCGTAGAGAGCGGGGCTCTGGGAGAGACCCAGTACTTC.

This clone turned up a few times. The J gene is TRBJ1-2, the V gene TRBV25-1, with 8 bases identical to TRBD1. J gave up 4 bases and V 6 bases, and 7 bases lay outside the gene matches. CDR1 is MGHDK and CDR2 is SYGVNS in the germline V gene. This CDR3 has 14 residues. The CDR3 sequence is CASRGQGASYGYTF. The CDR3 DNA sequence: TGTGCCAGCAGAGGTCAGGGGGCCAGCTATGGCTACACCTTC.

This clone was seen a handful of times. The chain is built from TRBV2 and TRBJ1-3; perhaps TRBD1 as D (5 bases). Germline assignment: CDR1 SNHLY and CDR2 FYNNEI. The germline V and J ends were trimmed by 10 bases and 0 bases, with 10 bases remaining between them. The CDR3 runs 13 residues. As DNA, the CDR3 is TGTGCCACCGCGGACATCTCTGGAAACACCATATATTTT. Residues: CATADISGNTIYF.

This clone was picked up a small number of times. This chain joins TRBV18 and TRBJ2-7; 14 bases are a match to TRBD2. From germline, CDR1 is KGHSH and CDR2 LQKENI. The CDR3 has 20 residues. Trimming took 2 bases from V and 2 from J; bases not matched to a gene: 14. CDR3 residues: CASSPFPLGLAGGGPYEQYV. The CDR3 DNA sequence: TGTGCCAGCTCACCATTCCCGTTAGGACTAGCGGGAGGCGGGCCCTACGAGCAGTACGTC.

The J gene is TRBJ2-3, the V gene TRBV7-2; 10 bases match TRBD2. J gave up 1 base and V 5 bases, and 6 bases lay outside the gene matches. The germline V gene has CDR1 SGHTA and CDR2 FQGNSA. CDR3 length: 16 residues. The CDR3: CASSLFGTSGTDTQYF. The CDR3 DNA reads as TGTGCCAGCAGCCTATTCGGGACTAGCGGCACAGATACGCAGTATTTT.

J is TRBJ2-7 and V is TRBV5-1; D is unresolved. Trimming removed 2 bases at V and 1 base at J, with 13 bases between. The CDR3 is 15 residues long. Germline V gene lookup returns CDR1 SGHRS and CDR2 YFSETQ. CDR3 region: CASSFYTDASYEQYF. CDR3 DNA sequence: TGCGCCAGCAGCTTTTACACGGACGCATCCTACGAGCAGTACTTC.

The chain couples TRBV5-4 to TRBJ2-1, with 14 bases identical to TRBD2. CDR1 and CDR2 (germline): SGHNT, YYREEE (reference sequence). The CDR3 extends over 17 amino acids. With V trimmed by 3 bases and J by 7 bases, 9 bases remained unmatched. The CDR3 region is CASSSMGLAGVGNEQFF. CDR3 bases: TGTGCCAGCAGCTCTATGGGACTAGCGGGAGTGGGTAATGAGCAGTTCTTC.

The chain uses TRBV7-2 and TRBJ2-7; TRBD2 matches 8 bases. This CDR3 region has 16 residues. The germline V gene has CDR1 SGHTA and CDR2 FQGNSA. V gave up 2 bases and J gave up 4 bases; unmatched junction bases: 10. This CDR3 reads CASSLTASGGAYEQYF. The CDR3 DNA follows: TGTGCCAGCAGCTTAACTGCGTCCGGGGGGGCTTACGAGCAGTACTTC.

This clone was picked up a small number of times. The chain has TRBV6-5 and TRBJ2-7; tentatively, D is TRBD2 (5 bases). With 2 bases removed from V and 4 bases from J, the gap between germline ends came to 12 bases. In germline, CDR1 is MNHEY, CDR2 SVGAGI. The CDR3 has 14 residues. This CDR3 is CASSYGEWGYEQYV. CDR3 bases: TGTGCCAGCAGTTACGGGGAGTGGGGATACGAGCAGTACGTC.

This clone turned up a few times. This chain joins TRBV9 and TRBJ2-3; D is ambiguous. The CDR3 runs to 15 residues. Germline V CDR1 and CDR2: SGDLS, YYNGEE. Between the trimmed V and J ends, which lost 4 bases and 3 bases, there was a span of 15 bases. The CDR3 bases are TGTGCCAGCAGCCCAGAGGCAGTTTGGACAGATACGCAGTATTTT. It yields the protein CASSPEAVWTDTQYF.

CDR3 amino acids: CSSVGRLGARNTEAFF. The CDR3 DNA is TGCAGCTCCGTGGGCCGACTCGGTGCGAGGAACACTGAAGCTTTCTTT. This rearrangement joins TRBV29-1 to TRBJ1-1, with D unclear. V dropped 8 bases and J dropped 1 base, with 23 bases sitting between them. The germline CDR1 and CDR2 sequences are SQVTM and ANQGSEA. CDR3 length: 16 residues.

This clone was detected a few times. This rearrangement joins TRBV7-9 to TRBJ2-3; 9 nucleotides line up with TRBD1. This CDR3 has 16 amino acids. V trimming: 5 bases; J trimming: 2 bases; junction bases outside the gene matches: 8. Per the germline V gene, CDR1 is SEHNR and CDR2 is FQNEAQ (reference sequence). The CDR3 DNA reads as TGTGCCAGCAGCGCATTACAGGGGGCTGTCACAGATACGCAGTATTTT. Translating gives CASSALQGAVTDTQYF.

Here the CDR3 DNA reads TGTGCCTGGAGTGTAGGGGCGGTCTATGGCTACACCTTC. This sequence encodes CAWSVGAVYGYTF. V is TRBV30 and J is TRBJ1-2; perhaps TRBD1 as D (5 bases). The germline V and J ends were trimmed by 0 bases and 4 bases, with 9 bases remaining between them. The CDR3 is 13 residues long. Germline V lookup: CDR1 GTSNPN, CDR2 SVGIG (reference sequence). Filled out from reference TRBV30 and TRBJ1-2, the complete variable domain reads SQTIHQWPATLVQPVGSPLSLECTVEGTSNPNLYWYRQAAGRGLQLLFYSVGIGQISSEVPQNLSASRPQDRQFILSSKKLLLSDSGFYLCAWSVGAVYGYTFGSGTRLTVV.